Listed below are T cell receptor beta chains from one sample, sequenced in a study of blood T cell repertoires in COVID-19. Libraries were prepared by immunoSEQ multiplex PCR; TCRdb keeps only in-frame clonotypes and omits some of them. This table holds 53,000 or so clones, 77% found once. Sequenced sample: peripheral blood. The receptor set was obtained from a man aged 70 or older with active or convalescent COVID-19. CDR3s leave out the opening cysteine and the closing phenylalanine or tryptophan. Each record gives: V gene, CDR3 protein.

V: TRBV27; CDR3: ASGYDSYEQY
V: TRBV5-1; CDR3: ASSLDTGGYNEQF
V: TRBV6-5; CDR3: ASSYGDKYGYT
V: TRBV4-1; CDR3: ASSQEGVTNEKLF
V: TRBV6-2/TRBV6-3; CDR3: ASSYNPFSNQPQH
V: TRBV30; CDR3: AWSARRGEPQH
V: TRBV5-1; CDR3: ASSLNPANEKLF
V: TRBV2; CDR3: ASSETSGPNTGELF
V: TRBV24-1; CDR3: ATSITSGIGINEQF
V: TRBV29-1; CDR3: SVGQGGNTEAF
V: TRBV7-9; CDR3: ASSSYRELEETQY
V: TRBV24-1; CDR3: ATSDSRDRGYGYT
V: TRBV12-5; CDR3: ASAFLTSDYNEQF
V: TRBV11-1; CDR3: ASSLSTAYSYEQY
V: TRBV29-1; CDR3: SAGEARYEQY
V: TRBV28; CDR3: ASSKQGPRGEQY
V: TRBV11-1; CDR3: ASSYVTSGVYEQY
V: TRBV5-1; CDR3: ASSPDSMAGELF
V: TRBV18; CDR3: ASSPPSSTYEQY
V: TRBV9; CDR3: ASSPSGQGHYGYT
V: TRBV7-9; CDR3: ASISGTSSYEQY
V: TRBV2; CDR3: ASKGTGDGSPLH
V: TRBV7-6; CDR3: ASSLGTGLGNTEAF
V: TRBV11-3; CDR3: ASSLDGLAGGDFTDEQF
V: TRBV5-1; CDR3: ASSLGDTYEQY
V: TRBV19; CDR3: ASSLTGEKNTIY
V: TRBV7-8; CDR3: ASSYRDSYYNEQF
V: TRBV27; CDR3: ASSLLTSGGRETQY
V: TRBV5-6; CDR3: ASSGTGRSYEQY
V: TRBV6-5; CDR3: ASSYSNRGPYNEQF
V: TRBV29-1; CDR3: SVEDAGTGVYGYT